This is a list of T cell receptor beta chains from one sample in a study of blood T cell repertoires in COVID-19. Data came from immunoSEQ multiplex PCR; TCRdb stores just in-frame clones and leaves some out. The profile covers 200,000 to 250,000 clones, with 70% to 90% appearing a single time and more than 10% taken by the ten largest. The sample consisted of peripheral blood. The receptors were gathered from a woman between 18 and 30 years old who had recovered from COVID-19. Both conserved end residues are part of each CDR3. A D gene is named only where the DNA matches it firmly. Where a row states a size, it is once, few, many or the class of an expanded clone; other rows omit it.

j_call clone_size v_call d_call cdr3_aa cdr3_nt
TRBJ1-5 once TRBV5-1 NA CASSLGAGDGNQPQHF TGCGCCAGCAGCTTGGGGGCAGGGGACGGCAATCAGCCCCAGCATTTT
TRBJ2-5 NA TRBV27 TRBD2 CASKAVGLGRAEETQYF TGTGCCAGCAAAGCGGTGGGGCTCGGGAGGGCGGAAGAGACCCAGTACTTC
TRBJ1-2 NA TRBV5-8 TRBD1 CASSLGLGQGLYGYTF TGTGCCAGCAGCTTGGGGTTGGGACAGGGCCTCTATGGCTACACCTTC
TRBJ2-7 few TRBV7-8 TRBD1 CASSTQGVAYEQYF TGTGCCAGCAGCACACAGGGGGTGGCCTACGAGCAGTACTTC
TRBJ1-1 NA TRBV30 NA CAWSASTAPKRAFF TGTGCCTGGAGCGCCTCGACAGCTCCCAAACGGGCTTTCTTT
TRBJ2-3 NA TRBV11-3 NA CASSLDQGRTDTQYF TGTGCCAGCAGCTTAGATCAGGGCCGCACAGATACGCAGTATTTT
TRBJ1-2 NA TRBV24-1 TRBD1 CATSDEGAPGGYTF TGTGCCACCAGTGATGAGGGGGCGCCGGGCGGCTACACCTTC
TRBJ2-1 NA TRBV5-1 TRBD1 CASSLRTGGSEQFF TGCGCCAGCAGCCTCAGGACAGGGGGCAGTGAGCAGTTCTTC
TRBJ2-1 NA TRBV5-1 TRBD2 CASSLLAGEYNEQFF TGCGCCAGCAGTCTACTAGCGGGAGAGTACAATGAGCAGTTCTTC
TRBJ2-5 NA TRBV10-1 NA CASSGHRVQETQYF TGCGCCAGCAGTGGTCACAGGGTGCAAGAGACCCAGTACTTC
TRBJ1-2 NA TRBV7-9 NA CASSLPLREGYTF TGTGCCAGCAGCCTCCCCCTTCGGGAGGGCTACACCTTC
TRBJ2-1 NA TRBV15 TRBD1 CATSRDGDWGGQGSYNEQFF TGTGCCACCAGCAGAGACGGGGACTGGGGTGGACAGGGCTCCTACAATGAGCAGTTCTTC
TRBJ2-2 NA TRBV2 TRBD1 CASGTGYTGELFF TGTGCCAGCGGGACAGGGTACACCGGGGAGCTGTTTTTT
TRBJ2-7 once TRBV2 TRBD1 CASSEQTGPYEQYF TGTGCCAGCAGCGAACAGACAGGGCCCTACGAGCAGTACTTC
TRBJ2-1 NA TRBV19 NA CASHGWDFYNEQFF TGTGCCAGCCACGGGTGGGACTTCTACAATGAGCAGTTCTTC
TRBJ2-7 NA TRBV2 NA CASSGDYREQYF TGTGCCAGCAGTGGAGACTATAGGGAGCAGTACTTC
TRBJ2-2 NA TRBV15 NA CATSRAARGWELFF TGTGCCACCAGCAGAGCGGCCAGAGGGTGGGAGCTGTTTTTT
TRBJ2-1 NA TRBV2 TRBD2 CASSDPTSGRESYNEQFF TGTGCCAGCAGCGACCCTACTAGCGGGAGGGAATCCTACAATGAGCAGTTCTTC